The source of this T cell receptor beta chain is a study of beta chain features in type 1 diabetes. Only a few counts were recorded for this clone. Its cognate antigen is unknown. The study's findings and limits: Compared with healthy donors, patients appeared to share more similar naive, central memory and regulatory TCRB repertoires.

Every bit of the isolated RNA underwent reverse transcription, so sequencing read expressed TCRB transcripts. Naive, central memory and regulatory T cell samples averaged approximately 3.8 million reads. Sequenced by immunoSEQ multiplex PCR; TCRdb stores in-frame clones only, minus some. The sample shows 350,000 to 450,000 clones, approximately 15% of them seen only once. The V and J ends lost 8 bases and 3 bases respectively, with 12 bases between them. This CDR3 is built from 13 residues. Looked up from germline, CDR1 is SNHLY and CDR2 is FYNNEI. Sequenced: naive CD4+ T cells from blood. The chain has TRBV2 and TRBJ2-3, with a tentative D call TRBD1 (6 bases). This TCR was sampled from a man in his thirties or forties in good health. The CDR3 protein is CASFTGRTDTQYF. The DNA of the CDR3 is TGTGCCAGCTTTACAGGGAGAACAGATACGCAGTATTTT. The variable domain in full, completed from reference TRBV2 and TRBJ2-3, reads EPEVTQTPSHQVTQMGQEVILRCVPISNHLYFYWYRQILGQKVEFLVSFYNNEISEKSEIFDDQFSVERPDGSNFTLKIRSTKLEDSAMYFCASFTGRTDTQYFGPGTRLTVL.